Reported below is one TCR beta chain. Its target is not known. This CDR3 is 14 amino acids long. From germline, CDR1 is SGHNT and CDR2 YYREEE (reference sequence). Trimming took 0 bases from V and 11 from J; bases not matched to a gene: 9. These data are taken from a study of cytomegalovirus exposure and HLA in healthy donors. On the study more broadly: Samples from HLA-typed donors yielded about 85 million unique TCRs in an early data release. Study-wide results and limits: It was reported in a later analysis that an Asian-associated ancestry cluster showed fewer N-insertions than the approximately 670-donor mean. An analysis that was carried out later associated about 17,000 TCR beta sequences with HLA alleles at 0.05 false discovery rate.

The PCR ran on 60 Vbeta and 13 Jbeta primers. The assay was immunoSEQ multiplex PCR, and TCRdb's table has in-frame clones only and misses some. The sample holds approximately 180,000 clones, roughly four fifths seen once. This chain connects TRBV5-4 to TRBJ2-5; TRBD2 matches 8 bases. What was sequenced was PBMCs. The TCR sequence derives from a woman under 30 in good health and CMV-seronegative. The CDR3 sequence: CASSLGSGREEQYF. The CDR3, as DNA: TGTGCCAGCAGCTTGGGAAGCGGGAGAGAGGAGCAGTACTTC.